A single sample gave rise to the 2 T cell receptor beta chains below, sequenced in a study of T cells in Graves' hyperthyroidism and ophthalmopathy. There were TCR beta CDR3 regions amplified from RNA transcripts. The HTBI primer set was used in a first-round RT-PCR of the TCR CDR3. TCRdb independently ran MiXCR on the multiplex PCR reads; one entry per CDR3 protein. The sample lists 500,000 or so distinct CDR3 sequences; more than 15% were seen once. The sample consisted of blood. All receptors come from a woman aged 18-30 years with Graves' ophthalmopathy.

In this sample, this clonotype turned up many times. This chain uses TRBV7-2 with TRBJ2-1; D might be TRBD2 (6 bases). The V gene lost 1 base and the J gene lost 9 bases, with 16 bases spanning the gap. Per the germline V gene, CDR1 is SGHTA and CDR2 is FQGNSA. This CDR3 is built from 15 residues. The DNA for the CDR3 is TGTGCCAGCAGCTTAGTGGGTAGCGGCTCAAGTGAGCAGTTCTTC. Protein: CASSLVGSGSSEQFF. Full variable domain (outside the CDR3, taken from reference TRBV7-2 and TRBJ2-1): GAGVSQSPSNKVTEKGKDVELRCDPISGHTALYWYRQSLGQGLEFLIYFQGNSAPDKSGLPSDRFSAERTGGSVSTLTIQRTQQEDSAVYLCASSLVGSGSSEQFFGPGTRLTVL.

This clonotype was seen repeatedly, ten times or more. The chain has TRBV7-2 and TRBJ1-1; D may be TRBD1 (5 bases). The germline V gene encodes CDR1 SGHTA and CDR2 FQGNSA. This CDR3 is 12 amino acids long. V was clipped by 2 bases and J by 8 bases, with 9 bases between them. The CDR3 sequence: CASSLTRVEAFF. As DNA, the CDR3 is TGTGCCAGCAGCTTAACCAGGGTCGAAGCTTTCTTT.